The 16 T cell receptor beta chains given below trace back to one sample, sequenced in a study of PD-1 blockade in classical Hodgkin lymphoma (dated by TCRdb to the early 2020s). The library came from the immunoSEQ multiplex PCR assay. TCRdb limited this immuneACCESS table to in-frame rearrangements with V and J called. A share of clones is missing; checked studies link under half to unresolved V genes, and the rest is unexplained. The table for this sample lists tens of thousands of clones; 70% to 80% of them were counted only once. Clones ranked in the top ten supply 3% of the sample. Sample time point, as interpreted from the label and publication: cycle 1 day 1 (C1D1), immediately before nivolumab initiation. Every trial patient had relapsed after autologous stem cell transplantation, and cohorts A, B and C differed in prior brentuximab vedotin exposure. Source: peripheral blood mononuclear cells (PBMCs), taken at baseline. Every receptor here comes from a human donor with classical Hodgkin lymphoma.

The chain couples TRBV9 to TRBJ2-7; 8 positions agree with TRBD1. The CDR3 length is 15 residues. V was clipped by 0 bases and J by 3 bases; unmatched bases: 5. CDR1 and CDR2 from the germline V gene are SGDLS and YYNGEE. CDR3 residues: CASSVAQDRDYEQYF. For the CDR3, the DNA is TGTGCCAGCAGCGTAGCCCAGGACAGGGACTACGAGCAGTACTTC.

The chain employs TRBV10-3 and TRBJ1-2; D might be TRBD1 (6 bases). CDR3 length equals 15 residues. Trimming pared 6 bases from V and 0 bases from J, leaving 14 bases between. The germline gives CDR1 ENHRY, CDR2 SYGVKD. The DNA of the CDR3 is TGTGCCATCAGATTCCCTCAGGGGCCTAACTATGGCTACACCTTC. Residues: CAIRFPQGPNYGYTF.

This clone showed up just once. This chain connects TRBV6-6 to TRBJ2-7; D is possibly TRBD1 or TRBD2 (5 bases each). CDR3 size: 11 residues. Trimming removed 8 bases from V and 5 bases from J, with 10 bases in between. The V gene's germline CDR1 is MNHNY and CDR2 SVGAGI (reference sequence). The CDR3 region has the DNA TGTGCCAGCCAGAGAGGGGACGAGCAGTACTTC. This codes for CASQRGDEQYF.

This clone showed up just a few times. V and J are TRBV27 and TRBJ1-5, with 8 bases that match TRBD1. V shed 4 bases and J 5 bases; nucleotides not matched to a gene: 4. CDR1 is MNHEY, CDR2 SMNVEV, per germline (reference sequence). The CDR3 extends over 14 amino acids. This chain's CDR3 is CASSSDRGYQPQHF. CDR3 sequence (DNA): TGTGCCAGCAGTTCCGACAGGGGATATCAGCCCCAGCATTTT.

The chain joins TRBV30 to TRBJ2-3, with TRBD2 matching 7 bases. The CDR3 has 16 residues. V was clipped by 3 bases and J by 1 base; unmatched bases: 10. Germline V CDR1 and CDR2: GTSNPN, SVGIG (reference sequence). The CDR3 DNA follows: TGTGCCTGGAGCCCCCTCGGGGGGTACCGCACAGATACGCAGTATTTT. It translates to CAWSPLGGYRTDTQYF.

This clone was seen only once. CDR3 residues: CASSFSSGANVLTF. CDR3 coding DNA: TGTGCCAGCAGCTTTAGCTCTGGGGCCAACGTCCTGACTTTC. The chain links TRBV7-2 to TRBJ2-6; no clear D. The CDR3 covers 14 residues. Germline lookup yields CDR1 SGHTA and CDR2 FQGNSA. V was shortened by 3 bases and J by 0 bases, with 3 bases between the two germline ends. The full variable domain, completed using reference TRBV7-2 and TRBJ2-6, is GAGVSQSPSNKVTEKGKDVELRCDPISGHTALYWYRQSLGQGLEFLIYFQGNSAPDKSGLPSDRFSAERTGGSVSTLTIQRTQQEDSAVYLCASSFSSGANVLTFGAGSRLTVL.

This clone was seen just once. The rearrangement uses TRBV5-8 and TRBJ2-5; D gene uncertain. V was clipped by 1 base and J by 11 bases, with 3 bases between them. The CDR3 consists of 9 residues. Per the germline V gene, CDR1 is SGHTS and CDR2 is YDEGEE. CDR3 sequence reads: CASSLFQYF. DNA of the CDR3: TGTGCCAGCAGCTTGTTTCAGTACTTC.

This clone was detected only a few times. The CDR3 DNA sequence: TGTGCCAGCAGCCCCCGGGGGAAGGGAACCTACAATGAGCAGTTCTTC. This sequence encodes CASSPRGKGTYNEQFF. V is TRBV28 and J is TRBJ2-1, with D possibly being TRBD2 (6 bases). Per germline, CDR1 MDHEN and CDR2 SYDVKM. V was pared by 6 bases and J by 2 bases, with 17 bases between. This CDR3 is 16 amino acids long. Variable domain in full (rest from reference TRBV28 and TRBJ2-1): DVKVTQSSRYLVKRTGEKVFLECVQDMDHENMFWYRQDPGLGLRLIYFSYDVKMKEKGDIPEGYSVSREKKERFSLILESASTNQTSMYLCASSPRGKGTYNEQFFGPGTRLTVL.

This chain uses TRBV19 with TRBJ2-1, with no clear D. Germline CDR1 is LNHDA and CDR2 is SQIVND (reference sequence). This CDR3 contains 12 residues. Trimming took 1 base from V and 3 from J, leaving 1 base between them. The CDR3 bases are TGTGCCAGTAGTATAGGCTACAATGAGCAGTTCTTC. Translation: CASSIGYNEQFF.

This clone was recorded only once. The chain employs TRBV11-2 and TRBJ2-1, with D tentatively TRBD1 (5 bases). Germline values: CDR1 SGHAT, CDR2 FQNNGV. Between the trimmed V and J ends, which lost 4 bases and 7 bases, there was a span of 14 bases. The CDR3 contains 14 residues. CDR3: CASSWAGNRNEQFF. CDR3 bases: TGTGCCAGCAGCTGGGCAGGGAATAGAAATGAGCAGTTCTTC.

V gene TRBV19 combines with J gene TRBJ1-1, with D tentatively TRBD1 (5 bases). The CDR3 loop spans 13 amino acids. Trimming pared 4 bases from V and 5 bases from J, leaving 11 bases between. Germline lookup yields CDR1 LNHDA and CDR2 SQIVND (reference sequence). CDR3 DNA sequence: TGTGCCAGTAGTAGTGCAGGGAGGACTGAAGCTTTCTTT. It specifies CASSSAGRTEAFF.

The chain is built from TRBV6-6 and TRBJ2-3; D is uncertain. Trimming took off 0 bases at V and 0 bases at J, with 4 bases between the two ends. The CDR3 consists of 14 residues. The germline V gene has CDR1 MNHNY and CDR2 SVGAGI (reference sequence). CDR3 coding DNA: TGTGCCAGCAGTTACTCACTTAGCACAGATACGCAGTATTTT. This gives the protein CASSYSLSTDTQYF.

This chain links TRBV6-5 with TRBJ2-2, with D tentatively TRBD1 (6 bases). In germline, CDR1 is MNHEY, CDR2 SVGAGI. This CDR3 has 14 amino acids. V was trimmed by 2 bases and J by 6 bases, leaving 10 bases between them. The CDR3 DNA reads TGTGCCAGCAGTTACGGGGACAACGCCGGGGAGCTGTTTTTT. It is translated as CASSYGDNAGELFF.

J is TRBJ2-5 and V is TRBV7-9, with 14 bases fitting TRBD2. V lost 0 bases and J lost 3; bases outside the gene matches: 6. CDR1 is SEHNR, CDR2 FQNEAQ, per germline (reference sequence). This CDR3 spans 18 amino acids. This CDR3 is CASSLARLAGGIKETQYF. Here the CDR3 DNA reads TGTGCCAGCAGCTTAGCGAGACTAGCGGGGGGGATAAAAGAGACCCAGTACTTC.

The chain has TRBV15 and TRBJ1-1; D perhaps matches TRBD1 (5 bases). Trimming took off 0 bases at V and 4 bases at J, with 15 bases between the two ends. This CDR3 region has 16 residues. Germline values: CDR1 LNHNV, CDR2 YYDKDF (reference sequence). CDR3 sequence reads: CATSRDGGVLGTEAFF. The CDR3 nucleotides read TGTGCCACCAGCAGAGATGGGGGGGTATTGGGCACTGAAGCTTTCTTT.

This clone was seen only once. This chain uses TRBV7-9 with TRBJ2-7; 8 nucleotides line up with TRBD1. Trimming removed 4 bases from V and 4 bases from J; junction bases left unmatched: 9. The CDR3 consists of 15 residues. Germline CDR1 SEHNR, CDR2 FQNEAQ (reference sequence). CDR3 sequence: CASSSGQVKFYEQYF. The CDR3 nucleotides are TGTGCCAGCAGCTCGGGACAGGTGAAGTTTTACGAGCAGTACTTC.